The TCR beta chain under discussion was sequenced for a study of OX40 agonist ivuxolimab in advanced cancers. The repertoire was sequenced with immunoSEQ multiplex PCR; TCRdb's copy has only in-frame clones and lacks some. The sample lists under 85,000 clones, around 94% occurring once. Germline CDR1 and CDR2: SGHTA and FQGTGA. V trimming: 5 bases; J trimming: 5 bases; junction bases outside the gene matches: 5. CDR3 length: 15 amino acids. The sample consisted of CD4+ or CD8+ T cells sorted from blood, taken in a trial of the OX40 agonist ivuxolimab. The receptor was derived from an adult with an advanced solid tumor such as melanoma, head and neck, liver or kidney cancer. The chain links TRBV7-3 to TRBJ2-1, with 11 nucleotides matching TRBD2. The CDR3 protein is CASSPQLAGDNEQFF. CDR3 DNA sequence: TGTGCCAGCAGCCCCCAACTAGCGGGAGACAATGAGCAGTTCTTC.